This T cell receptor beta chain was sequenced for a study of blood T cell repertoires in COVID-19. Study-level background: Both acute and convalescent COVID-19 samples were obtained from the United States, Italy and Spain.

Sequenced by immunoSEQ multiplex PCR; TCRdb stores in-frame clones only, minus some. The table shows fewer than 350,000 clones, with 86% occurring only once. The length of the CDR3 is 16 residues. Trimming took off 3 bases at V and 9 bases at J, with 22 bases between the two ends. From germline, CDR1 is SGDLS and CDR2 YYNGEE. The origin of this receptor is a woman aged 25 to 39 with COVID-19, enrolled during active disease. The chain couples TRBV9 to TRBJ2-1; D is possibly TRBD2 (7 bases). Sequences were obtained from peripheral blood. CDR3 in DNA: TGTGCCAGCAGCGCCTGGCTCGGGGGGCGCTTTCGTGAGCAGTTCTTC. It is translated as CASSAWLGGRFREQFF.